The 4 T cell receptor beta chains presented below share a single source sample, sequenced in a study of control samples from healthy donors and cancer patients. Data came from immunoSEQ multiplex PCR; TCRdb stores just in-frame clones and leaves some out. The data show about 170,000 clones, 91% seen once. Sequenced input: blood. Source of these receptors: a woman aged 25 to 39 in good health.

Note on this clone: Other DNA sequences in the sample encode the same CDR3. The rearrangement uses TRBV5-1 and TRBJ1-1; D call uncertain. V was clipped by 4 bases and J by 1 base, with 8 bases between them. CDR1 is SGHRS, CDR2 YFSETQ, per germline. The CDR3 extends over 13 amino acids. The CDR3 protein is CASSPDGNTEAFF. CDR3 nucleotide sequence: TGCGCCAGCAGCCCCGACGGGAACACTGAAGCTTTCTTT.

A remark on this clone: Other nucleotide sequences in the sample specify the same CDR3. The CDR3 region is CASSVDGYEQYF. As DNA, the CDR3 is TGTGCCAGCAGCGTGGACGGATACGAGCAGTACTTC. V and J are TRBV9 and TRBJ2-7; D not certain. Trimming removed 2 bases from V and 4 bases from J, with 7 bases in between. This CDR3 spans 12 amino acids. The V gene's germline CDR1 is SGDLS and CDR2 YYNGEE.

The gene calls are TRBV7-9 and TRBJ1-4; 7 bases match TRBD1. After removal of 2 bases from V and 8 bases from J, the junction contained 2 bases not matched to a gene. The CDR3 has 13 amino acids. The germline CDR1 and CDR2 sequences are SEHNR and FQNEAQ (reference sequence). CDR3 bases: TGTGCCAGCAGCTTACGGGGACAGGAAAAACTGTTTTTT. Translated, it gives CASSLRGQEKLFF.

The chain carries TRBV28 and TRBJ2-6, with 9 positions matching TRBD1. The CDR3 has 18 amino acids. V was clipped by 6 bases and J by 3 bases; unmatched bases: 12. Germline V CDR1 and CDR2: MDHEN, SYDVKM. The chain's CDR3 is CASRPPRDRVVGANVLTF. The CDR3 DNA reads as TGTGCCAGCAGGCCCCCCCGGGACAGGGTGGTTGGGGCCAACGTCCTGACTTTC.